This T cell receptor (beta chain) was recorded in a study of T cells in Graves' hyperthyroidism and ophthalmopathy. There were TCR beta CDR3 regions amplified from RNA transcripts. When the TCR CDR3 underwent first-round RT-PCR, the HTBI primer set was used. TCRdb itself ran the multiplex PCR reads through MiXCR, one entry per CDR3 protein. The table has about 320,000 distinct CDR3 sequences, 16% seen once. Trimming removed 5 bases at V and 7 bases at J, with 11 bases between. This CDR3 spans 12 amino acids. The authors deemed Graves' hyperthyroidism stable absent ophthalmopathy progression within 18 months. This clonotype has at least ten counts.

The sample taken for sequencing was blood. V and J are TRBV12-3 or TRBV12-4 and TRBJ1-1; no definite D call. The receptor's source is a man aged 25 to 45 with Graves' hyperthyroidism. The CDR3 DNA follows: TGTGCCAGCAGTCCCGGACCCCTTGAAGCTTTCTTT. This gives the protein CASSPGPLEAFF.